Below, 19 T cell receptor beta chains from the same sample are listed, as sequenced in a study of T cells in Graves' hyperthyroidism and ophthalmopathy (dated by TCRdb to the late 2010s). The library was produced with multiplex PCR. The sequencer was an Illumina HiSeq 2000. Amplification of TCR beta CDR3 regions was carried out from RNA transcripts. The first round of RT-PCR for the TCR CDR3 was performed with the HTBI primer set and the Qiagen OneStep RT-PCR kit. TCRdb's own reprocessing of the public reads used fastp at Q25 and MiXCR and kept productive beta chains. Rows matching on CDR3 protein sequence are summarized as one entry with the most common DNA and genes. The sample has 650,000 to 750,000 distinct CDR3 sequences on record, less than 15% of them singletons. The leading ten clones occupy 10% of the sample. The specimen was blood. All receptors derive from a woman aged 18 to 35 with Graves' hyperthyroidism.

The V gene is TRBV6-4, the J gene TRBJ1-2; D ambiguous. Germline CDR1 reads MRHNA; CDR2 reads SNTAGT. CDR3 length equals 11 residues. Trimming took off 0 bases at V and 8 bases at J, with 4 bases between the two ends. CDR3 nucleotide sequence: TGTGCCAGCAGTGACTCTAGGGGCTACACCTTC. Its protein product is CASSDSRGYTF.

This clonotype showed up many times. The chain carries TRBV6-5 and TRBJ2-1; TRBD1 aligns across 9 bases. J was trimmed by 4 bases and V by 2 bases; bases with no gene match: 3. Germline values: CDR1 MNHEY, CDR2 SVGAGI. The CDR3 is made up of 15 amino acids. CDR3 nucleotides: TGTGCCAGCAGTTACCTGGGGACAGGGTACAATGAGCAGTTCTTC. Translating it yields CASSYLGTGYNEQFF.

This clonotype was recorded a few times. One junction end disagrees with the germline gene, perhaps due to a read error. The chain recombines TRBV7-2 with TRBJ1-2; no reliable D call. The CDR3 has 13 amino acids. Germline CDR1 and CDR2: SGHTA and FQGNSA. DNA of the CDR3: TGTGCCGGCAGCTTGGGCAGCCTCTATGGCTACACCTTC. Amino acids: CAGSLGSLYGYTF.

This clonotype has a count of ten or more. The genes are TRBV12-3 or TRBV12-4 and TRBJ2-7; 7 nucleotides agree with TRBD1. The CDR3 has 15 amino acids. Unmatched junction bases numbered 5, after V lost 1 base and J lost 2 bases. The CDR3 DNA follows: TGTGCCAGCAGTTTAGTTTGGGGACAGACCTACGAGCAGTACTTC. It is translated as CASSLVWGQTYEQYF.

This clonotype was seen ten or more times. The rearrangement uses TRBV7-3 and TRBJ2-3; D gene ambiguous. Germline assignment: CDR1 SGHTA and CDR2 FQGTGA. The CDR3 covers 13 residues. V was trimmed by 0 bases and J by 6 bases, leaving 7 bases between them. CDR3 nucleotides: TGTGCCAGCAGCTTAACGCAGACCGATACGCAGTATTTT. It is translated as CASSLTQTDTQYF. Variable domain in full (rest from reference TRBV7-3 and TRBJ2-3): GAGVSQTPSNKVTEKGKYVELRCDPISGHTALYWYRQSLGQGPEFLIYFQGTGAADDSGLPNDRFFAVRPEGSVSTLKIQRTERGDSAVYLCASSLTQTDTQYFGPGTRLTVL.

With regard to this clonotype: Since a much larger clone is just one base distant, this may be a read error. V and J are TRBV12-5 and TRBJ2-1; D unclear. Germline assignment: CDR1 LGHNT and CDR2 FRNRAP. The CDR3 extends over 14 amino acids. V was cut by 1 base and J by 10 bases, with 14 bases left in between. The CDR3 coding sequence is TGTGCTAGTGGTTTGGGTAATAATCGGCGCGAGCAGTTCTTC. It is translated as CASGLGNNRREQFF.

This clonotype was recorded many times. This chain uses TRBV7-2 with TRBJ2-1; D may be TRBD2 (5 bases). Trimming cost V 5 bases and J 4 bases, with 15 bases left between them. This CDR3 spans 15 amino acids. Germline V gene sequence: CDR1 SGHTA, CDR2 FQGNSA. The chain's CDR3 is CASSLRVNPYNEQFF. Written as DNA, the CDR3 is TGTGCCAGCAGCCTGAGGGTAAATCCTTACAATGAGCAGTTCTTC.

The genes are TRBV4-2 and TRBJ2-1; D possibly matches TRBD1 or TRBD2 (5 bases each). The germline V gene has CDR1 LGHNA and CDR2 YNFKEQ. The CDR3 loop spans 17 amino acids. The V end was cut by 1 base, the J end by 8 bases, with 21 bases between. Written as DNA, the CDR3 is TGTGCCAGCAGCCAAGGCACCGGGACCCAGGGTGGGGATGAGCAGTTCTTC. Its translation is CASSQGTGTQGGDEQFF.

In its sample, this clonotype was seen a few times. V and J are TRBV19 and TRBJ2-7; D uncertain. Germline V gene lookup returns CDR1 LNHDA and CDR2 SQIVND (reference sequence). This CDR3 spans 14 amino acids. The V end lost 3 bases, the J end lost 2 bases, and 11 bases lay between the germline ends. The DNA of the CDR3 is TGTGCCAGTAGTATGGTAGCCCGAACCTACGAGCAGTACTTC. Its translation is CASSMVARTYEQYF.

This clonotype was counted many times. In DNA form, the CDR3 reads TGTGCCAGCAGCTTGGAAGGGCAGGGGGCTTATCAAGAGACCCAGTACTTC. It translates to CASSLEGQGAYQETQYF. V and J are TRBV5-6 and TRBJ2-5; 8 nucleotides align to TRBD1. This CDR3 region has 17 residues. Germline-derived CDR1 and CDR2 are SGHDT and YYEEEE. Trimming at V came to 0 bases and at J to 2 bases, leaving 9 bases not matched to a gene.

J is TRBJ2-5 and V is TRBV3-1, with TRBD1 as a possible D gene (6 bases). The CDR3 runs to 15 residues. V dropped 1 base and J dropped 5 bases, with 14 bases sitting between them. Germline CDR1 and CDR2: LGHDT and YNNKEL (reference sequence). CDR3 DNA: TGTGCCAGCAGCCAAGGACTCCAGGGGTGGGAGACCCAGTACTTC. Encoded protein: CASSQGLQGWETQYF.

The sample holds a few counts of this clonotype. V gene TRBV2 combines with J gene TRBJ1-1; D remains unclear. The CDR3 length is 16 residues. Trimming took off 6 bases at V and 2 bases at J, with 19 bases between the two ends. Germline V gives CDR1 SNHLY, CDR2 FYNNEI. DNA of the CDR3: TGTGCCAGCAGGCAATCCCACCGGGGAATTAACACTGAAGCTTTCTTT. It codes for CASRQSHRGINTEAFF.

This clonotype came up many times. The V call is TRBV11-2, the J call TRBJ2-5, with unresolved D. Trimming removed 1 base from V and 12 bases from J, with 9 bases in between. This CDR3 has 11 amino acids. Germline CDR1 SGHAT, CDR2 FQNNGV. CDR3 DNA sequence: TGTGCCAGCAGCTTAGGATGGTTCGAGTACTTC. It yields the protein CASSLGWFEYF.

The chain employs TRBV19 and TRBJ1-1; unclear D gene. The V end was cut by 3 bases, the J end by 2 bases, with 10 bases between. The germline gives CDR1 LNHDA, CDR2 SQIVND (reference sequence). The CDR3 has 14 residues. CDR3 bases: TGTGCCAGTAGTATCCTCTACGGTAACACTGAAGCTTTCTTT. This gives the protein CASSILYGNTEAFF.

V and J are TRBV7-9 and TRBJ1-1; D possibly corresponds to TRBD1 (5 bases). Germline V lookup: CDR1 SEHNR, CDR2 FQNEAQ (reference sequence). The CDR3 consists of 14 residues. The V end was cut by 5 bases, the J end by 10 bases, with 20 bases between. The CDR3 sequence is CASSPEGPGRGAFF. Written as DNA, the CDR3 is TGTGCCAGCAGCCCAGAGGGGCCGGGGAGGGGAGCTTTCTTT.

This clonotype came up many times. V usage is TRBV7-2 and J usage is TRBJ2-7; 13 bases are a match to TRBD2. Germline V gene data show CDR1 as SGHTA and CDR2 as FQGNSA. This CDR3 comprises 21 residues. J was trimmed by 6 bases and V by 5 bases; bases with no gene match: 25. The CDR3: CASSQDRAPGTSGTKPSEQYF. CDR3 nucleotide sequence: TGTGCCAGCAGCCAGGACAGAGCGCCAGGGACTAGCGGGACCAAGCCTTCCGAGCAGTACTTC.

This clonotype was picked up a small number of times. This chain links TRBV11-2 with TRBJ2-7; no clear D gene. V was cut by 7 bases and J by 4 bases, with 11 bases left in between. CDR1 is SGHAT, CDR2 FQNNGV, per germline. The CDR3 contains 12 residues. CDR3 DNA: TGTGCCAGCACCCCGGGCAATTACGAGCAGTACTTC. Its protein is CASTPGNYEQYF.

This clonotype was seen at least ten times. The chain employs TRBV3-1 and TRBJ2-1, with 13 nucleotides matching TRBD2. The ends lost 1 base at V and 9 bases at J; junction bases unmatched: 3. The CDR3 totals 15 residues. Per the germline V gene, CDR1 is LGHDT and CDR2 is YNNKEL (reference sequence). CDR3 nucleotide sequence: TGTGCCAGCAGCCAAGGACTAGCGGGAGGAGTTGAGCAGTTCTTC. Translating gives CASSQGLAGGVEQFF.

Many counts were recorded for this clonotype. The chain joins TRBV6-2 or TRBV6-3 to TRBJ2-1, with TRBD2 identical over 7 bases. Germline CDR1 and CDR2: MNHEY and SVGEGT. The CDR3 is made up of 14 amino acids. Trimming cost V 2 bases and J 6 bases; bases outside gene matches: 4. CDR3: CASSYTTSSNEQFF. CDR3 coding DNA: TGTGCCAGCAGTTACACGACTAGCTCCAATGAGCAGTTCTTC.